The following is a T cell receptor (beta chain) sequence with its context. This clone is described as medium-sized (0.01 to 0.1%). This receptor's antigen is unknown. Nothing much larger sits one base from this clone, and base qualities are not available. CDR1 and CDR2 are drawn from the germline V gene: MNHNS, SASEGT. Germline trimming: 4 bases from V, 5 bases from J; junction bases outside gene matches: 7. The CDR3 goes from the cysteine to the phenylalanine over 16 residues. The sequence is cut down to CDR3 DNA, 48 bases in frame from base 1. The record originates from a study of cytomegalovirus exposure and HLA in healthy donors (dated by TCRdb to 2016 to 2017). Background for the entire study: An earlier analysis of about 560 of the donors reported 276 Gb of sequence data and roughly 120 million unique TCR beta sequences obtained from approximately 180 million T cells. Roughly 300 gigabases of sequencing data and tens of millions of unique TCR sequences were included in an early release covering about 600 HLA-typed donors. Of the 300 to 500 genotyped donors, approximately 80% were placed in the genetic ancestry cluster associated with self-reported Caucasian donors. The study aimed to test whether cataloging public T cell receptors could reveal signatures of past pathogen exposure. The T cell repertoires of around 670 subjects were profiled by immunosequencing and related to cytomegalovirus serostatus. Along with the approximately 700-subject first cohort, a separate validation cohort of over 90 different subjects was used. To predict cytomegalovirus infection status, the study brought together high-throughput TCR immunosequencing, statistical association of individual TCRs with disease status, and machine learning. To study patterns of TCR occurrence, a later analysis re-analyzed previously published TCR beta repertoires from hundreds of donors and added high-resolution HLA genotyping. The later analysis used no new phenotypic data to find candidate immune exposures, relying instead on TCR beta sequences and their occurrence across donors. An earlier analysis of around 580 of the donors used high-throughput TCR beta sequencing to judge whether each TCR beta V gene segment behaved as functional or pseudogenic. Donor age, sex, ethnicity and CMV serostatus were compiled together with the repertoire data. In a later genetic analysis, genome-wide SNP genotypes for about 55% of the 666 donors were used, and that subset was treated as a discovery cohort. Every repertoire in the discovery cohort had been generated on one and the same sequencing platform. HLA typing covered class I and class II loci at four-digit resolution. Typing coverage differed by locus: A, B, C, DRB1 and DQB1 were typed in about 620-640 donors, DQA1 in about 550, DPA1 in some 600, and DPB1 in just under 490. A handful of DR-DQ haplotypes were handled as single units for association and clustering because linkage in the cohort was strong. On average, around 240,000 unique TCR beta nucleotide sequences were sequenced per donor among fewer than 500 genotyped donors of the cohort, with roughly 18% of those sequences being non-productive. General conclusions and limits of the study: The authors suggested that the approach could potentially be extended to other disease states and immunological phenotypes. In a later analysis, most CMV-associated TCR beta chains were found to appear HLA-restricted, with HLA associations seemingly driven largely by CMV exposure. According to a later analysis, TCR association rates differed among HLA loci, with DRB1 alleles showing the most associated TCRs and HLA-C alleles showing the fewest. In a later analysis, several top co-occurrence clusters were reported to appear linked to parvovirus B19, influenza, CMV and Epstein-Barr virus. CMV serostatus was the only immune exposure information available for the cohort. A further reported finding was that TCR beta sequences accurately predicted the HLA-A and HLA-B alleles for most subjects in the first cohort. When HLA alleles, especially DR and DQ, strongly co-occurred, attributing TCR associations to individual alleles was difficult. Compared with equally common non-associated chains, HLA-associated TCR beta chains in a later analysis were more clonally expanded and had lower generation probabilities. The sequencing pipeline was judged likely to have produced a cluster of highly shared sequence variants as a technical artifact. Across donors, most TCR sequences were observed very rarely, whereas some public TCRs were present in many individuals. Because HLA typing was unavailable for some donors at each locus, only the typed subset was used in association tests. In a later analysis, around 17,000 TCR beta sequences were associated with specific HLA alleles at a false discovery rate of 0.05. A total of about 180 TCR beta chains were listed by the study as associated with cytomegalovirus. In a later genetic analysis, a missense DCLRE1C variant was associated with V-gene and J-gene trimming of TCR beta chains, and the association was replicated in an independent cohort. Correlated functional status among segregating V segments might be attributable to linkage disequilibrium, but an unknown experimental factor could not be ruled out. Sequencing depth was assumed to be roughly uniform across donors in the presence/absence analyses, though that assumption may not hold. Cytomegalovirus status was reported to be diagnosed by the classifier with high specificity and sensitivity in both the original and validation cohorts. In this cohort, only TCR beta chains were sequenced, and detectable features were limited by the absence of alpha or paired-chain data. A later genetic analysis reported fewer N-insertions in productive TCRs among donors in an Asian-associated ancestry cluster than the roughly 650-donor mean. A few of the identified cytomegalovirus-associated TCR beta chains were confirmed in vitro to be specific for cytomegalovirus antigens. Approximately 18 rarely observed V segments, including chromosome 9 orphons, were excluded from the earlier analysis of about 610 of the donors because counts were too low. In an earlier analysis of approximately 590 of the donors, most TCR beta V segments were observed in productive rearrangements about 90% or about 30% of the time, broadly matching IMGT annotations. Because the 87-base-pair reads could not distinguish some IMGT-functional V segments, including TRBV6-2 and TRBV6-3, those segments were excluded.

Receptor libraries were prepared by the immunoSEQ multiplex PCR assay. A mixture of 60 forward primers for TCR Vbeta segments and 13 reverse primers for TCR Jbeta segments was used in the multiplex PCR. A multiplex PCR assay on genomic DNA amplified the CDR3 region of rearranged TCR beta genes. The Illumina HiSeq System was used to sequence the amplified TCR beta libraries as 87-base-pair reads. Under the source paper's analysis protocol: In a later analysis, around 80 million unique TCR beta chains were counted across the approximately 620 repertoires, and roughly 10 million of these chains were shared by at least two donors. To remove PCR and sequencing errors, raw reads were error-corrected and collapsed into unique sequences using a nearest-neighbor algorithm that merged closely related sequences. V, D and J gene segments were assigned by aligning CDR3 sequences to IMGT reference sequences. For a sequence to be retained, a match of at least six nucleotides to both a V gene segment and a J gene segment was required. A rearrangement counted as productive if the CDR3 had no stop codons and remained in frame with V and J, and every other rearrangement counted as non-productive. Following IMGT convention, CDR3 was defined as the stretch from the second conserved V-encoded cysteine up to the conserved J-encoded phenylalanine. The earlier analysis of about 500 of the donors excluded sequences that lacked an unambiguous match to a single V gene segment. In an earlier analysis of approximately 560 of the donors, a V segment was called functional when productive rearrangements were above 56.7%, and segregating when the standard deviation between donors exceeded 5%. To diagnose cytomegalovirus status from the catalog of TCR beta chain sequences, a statistical classification framework was built. In a later analysis, TCR nucleotide sequences were compared against IMGT/GENE-DB human TR gene sequences so that V and J genes could be assigned. The TCRdist pipeline was used in a later analysis to assign CDR3 sequences and most-parsimonious VDJ recombination scenarios. In a later analysis, each TCR beta chain was defined by its CDR3 amino acid sequence together with its V-gene family, and reads lacking a unique V-gene family were excluded. A later analysis removed over 500 highly shared, low-generation-probability nucleotide sequences to deal with suspected cross-contamination and a sequencing artifact. In a later analysis, a clonal expansion index was calculated for each public chain from normalized within-repertoire ranks of inferred template counts. Generation probabilities in a later analysis came from a VDJ recombination model fitted to out-of-frame rearrangements, and those results were checked against IGoR. A later analysis scored TCR-TCR, TCR-HLA and TCR-CMV co-occurrence with hypergeometric tests, applying a repertoire-size bias correction to TCR pairs. A later analysis estimated false discovery rates by permuting HLA or CMV assignments 20 times. In a later analysis, co-occurring TCRs were grouped with DBSCAN, and TCRdist sequence similarity was added when clustering was performed within HLA-allele-positive subsets. Repertoires with fewer than 30,000 or more than 120,000 public chains, plus five repertoires with anomalous nucleotide sharing, were excluded from co-occurrence clustering. Here the immuneACCESS table is served through TCRdb, limited to in-frame sequences with V and J called. Missing clones are a known gap in these copies; in checked studies unresolved V genes cover under half, and the rest lacks a known reason. The V and J calls and clone size were taken over from that table, and D and trimming were inferred from the DNA. The sample table holds 110,000 to 150,000 clones, of which roughly 80% were seen once. The leading ten clones occupy less than 1.5% of the sample.

The cohort consisted of approximately 690 healthy bone marrow donors. All cohort members were sampled while nominally healthy, although unrecorded immune exposures were likely present. The donor tested CMV seronegative and was one of the 352 seronegative cohort members. A peripheral blood sample was provided by each donor, and peripheral blood mononuclear cells were used for TCR beta sequencing. Genomic DNA was extracted from the blood cell samples with the Qiagen DNeasy Blood Extraction Kit. Specimen: PBMCs. The V and J segments used are TRBV6-1 and TRBJ2-5; 13 bases in the junction line up with TRBD2. The sequence came from a female donor in good health and CMV-seronegative. The CDR3 in this case is CASSVALAGGPETQYF. The bases read TGTGCCAGCAGTGTGGCACTAGCGGGAGGGCCCGAGACCCAGTACTTC.